This TCR beta chain is drawn from a study of blood T cell repertoires in COVID-19. In the authors' workflow: Amplification of reference gene primers was used by the study to estimate nucleated cell counts. TCRdb's table, derived via immunoSEQ multiplex PCR, lists solely in-frame clones and lacks some. Clone size and the V and J calls come from that table; the DNA yielded D and trimming. The repertoire holds approximately 200,000 clones, with roughly 86% as singletons. The CDR3 contains 14 residues. The germline V gene encodes CDR1 LNHDA and CDR2 SQIVND (reference sequence). The trim removed 3 bases at V and 6 bases at J, leaving 4 bases unmatched.

Material for sequencing was peripheral blood. The chain has TRBV19 and TRBJ1-5; 8 positions match TRBD1. The source is a woman aged 55-75 years with acute or convalescent COVID-19. In DNA form, the CDR3 reads TGTGCCAGTAGTATTACAGGGGGAATTCAGCCCCAGCATTTT. Its protein is CASSITGGIQPQHF. The full variable domain, with the rest looked up from reference TRBV19 and TRBJ1-5, is DGGITQSPKYLFRKEGQNVTLSCEQNLNHDAMYWYRQDPGQGLRLIYYSQIVNDFQKGDIAEGYSVSREKKESFPLTVTSAQKNPTAFYLCASSITGGIQPQHFGDGTRLSIL.